This T cell receptor (beta chain) was sequenced for a study of T cell repertoires in cytomegalovirus infection. Findings of the study overall: HLA-C-restricted CMV-specific TCR beta clonotypes were dominant in the ex vivo response.

TCRdb re-called the reads through MiXCR, storing one row per CDR3 protein. The sample records about 140,000 distinct CDR3 sequences, about 6.5% being singletons. This clonotype was recorded many times. What it recognizes is unknown. CDR3 length: 11 amino acids. CDR1 is SGHTA and CDR2 is FQGNSA in the germline V gene. Sequencing input: PBMCs. This clonotype was sampled from a human donor in good health (CMV status not recorded). Some clones in this sample may be carry-over from other donors' samples. The J gene is TRBJ2-5, the V gene TRBV7-2; the D is unclear. The CDR3 sequence is CARRTPNSQYF. CDR3 DNA: TGTGCTCGCAGGACCCCTAATAGCCAGTACTTC. The full variable domain, with the rest looked up from reference TRBV7-2 and TRBJ2-5, is GAGVSQSPSNKVTEKGKDVELRCDPISGHTALYWYRQSLGQGLEFLIYFQGNSAPDKSGLPSDRFSAERTGGSVSTLTIQRTQQEDSAVYLCARRTPNSQYFGPGTRLLVL.